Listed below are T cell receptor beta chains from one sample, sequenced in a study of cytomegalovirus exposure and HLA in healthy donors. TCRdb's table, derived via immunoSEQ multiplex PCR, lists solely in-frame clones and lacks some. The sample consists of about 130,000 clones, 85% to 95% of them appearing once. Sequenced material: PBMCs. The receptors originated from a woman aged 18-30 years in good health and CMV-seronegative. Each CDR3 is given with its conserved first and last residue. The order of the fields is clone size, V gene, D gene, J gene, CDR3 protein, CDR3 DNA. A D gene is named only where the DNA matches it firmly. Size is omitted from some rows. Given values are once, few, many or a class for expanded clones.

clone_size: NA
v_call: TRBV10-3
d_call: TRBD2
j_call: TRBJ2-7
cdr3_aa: CAISDSLLAGGYEQYF
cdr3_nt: TGTGCCATCAGTGACAGCCTGCTAGCGGGGGGCTACGAGCAGTACTTC

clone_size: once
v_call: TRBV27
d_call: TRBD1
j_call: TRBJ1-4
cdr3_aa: CASSTFRDSNEKLFF
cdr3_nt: TGTGCCAGCAGTACGTTCCGGGACAGTAATGAAAAACTGTTTTTT

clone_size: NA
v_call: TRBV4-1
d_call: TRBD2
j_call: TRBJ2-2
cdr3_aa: CASSPMGGDTGELFF
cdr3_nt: TGCGCCAGCAGCCCCATGGGGGGGGACACCGGGGAGCTGTTTTTT

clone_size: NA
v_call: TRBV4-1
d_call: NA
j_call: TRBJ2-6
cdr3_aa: CASSQDQRLSGANVLTF
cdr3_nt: TGCGCCAGCAGCCAAGATCAGAGGCTCTCTGGGGCCAACGTCCTGACTTTC

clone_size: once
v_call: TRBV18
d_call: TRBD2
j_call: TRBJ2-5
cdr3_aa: CASSPRTSGQETQYF
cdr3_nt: TGTGCCAGCTCACCAAGGACTAGCGGCCAAGAGACCCAGTACTTC

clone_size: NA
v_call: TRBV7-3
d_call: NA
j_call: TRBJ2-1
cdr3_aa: CASSSGGNEQFF
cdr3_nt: TGTGCCAGCAGCTCCGGAGGGAATGAGCAGTTCTTC

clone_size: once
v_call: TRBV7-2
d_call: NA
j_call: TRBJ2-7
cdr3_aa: CASSLVSHEQYF
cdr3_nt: TGTGCCAGCAGCTTAGTTAGCCACGAGCAGTACTTC

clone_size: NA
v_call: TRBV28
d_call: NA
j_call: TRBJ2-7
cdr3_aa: CASSLWGAAGSYEQYF
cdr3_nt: TGTGCCAGCAGTTTATGGGGGGCCGCAGGCTCCTACGAGCAGTACTTC

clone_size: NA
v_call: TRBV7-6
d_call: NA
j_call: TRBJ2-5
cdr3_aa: CASSPAVASGQIKETQYF
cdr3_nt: TGTGCCAGCAGCCCCGCCGTGGCTAGCGGACAGATAAAAGAGACCCAGTACTTC

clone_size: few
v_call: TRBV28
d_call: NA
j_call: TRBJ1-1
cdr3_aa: CASSFRNTEAFF
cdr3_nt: TGTGCCAGCAGTTTCAGAAACACTGAAGCTTTCTTT

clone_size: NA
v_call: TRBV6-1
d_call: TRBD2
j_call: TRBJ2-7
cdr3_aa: CASRGGYEQYF
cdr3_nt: TGTGCCAGTCGGGGGGGGTACGAGCAGTACTTC

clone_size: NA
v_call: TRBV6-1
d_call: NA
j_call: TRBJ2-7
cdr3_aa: CASSAWPGGPLYEQYF
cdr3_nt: TGTGCCAGCAGTGCGTGGCCCGGGGGGCCCCTCTACGAGCAGTACTTC

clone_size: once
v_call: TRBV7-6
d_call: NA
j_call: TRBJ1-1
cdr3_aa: CASSLEDRGTEAFF
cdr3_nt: TGTGCCAGCAGCTTAGAGGATCGGGGGACTGAAGCTTTCTTT

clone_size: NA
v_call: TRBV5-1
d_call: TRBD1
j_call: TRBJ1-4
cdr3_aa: CASSIGQGRDEKLFF
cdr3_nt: TGCGCCAGCAGCATTGGACAGGGCCGGGATGAAAAACTGTTTTTT

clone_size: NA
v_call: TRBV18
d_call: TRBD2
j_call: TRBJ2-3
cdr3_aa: CASSLLREGADTQYF
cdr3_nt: TGTGCCAGCTCACTTTTACGGGAGGGCGCGGATACGCAGTATTTT

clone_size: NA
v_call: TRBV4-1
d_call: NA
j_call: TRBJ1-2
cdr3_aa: CASSQDPGLIGFDYGYTF
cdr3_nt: TGCGCCAGCAGCCAAGATCCGGGACTTATAGGGTTCGACTATGGCTACACCTTC

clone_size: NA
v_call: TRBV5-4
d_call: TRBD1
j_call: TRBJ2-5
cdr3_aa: CASSLTGGETQYF
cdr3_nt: TGTGCCAGCAGCTTGACAGGGGGAGAGACCCAGTACTTC

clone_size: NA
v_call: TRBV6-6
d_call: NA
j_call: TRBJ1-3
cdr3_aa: CASSYSSGAGNTIYF
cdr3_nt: TGTGCCAGCAGTTACTCCTCAGGGGCTGGAAACACCATATATTTT

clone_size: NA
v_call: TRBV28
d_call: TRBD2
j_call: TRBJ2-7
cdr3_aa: CASKTSGGAEEQYF
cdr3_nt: TGTGCCAGCAAGACTAGCGGGGGGGCTGAAGAGCAGTACTTC

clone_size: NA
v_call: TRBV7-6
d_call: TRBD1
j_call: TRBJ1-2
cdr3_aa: CASSSTGYGYTF
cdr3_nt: TGTGCCAGCAGTTCGACAGGGTATGGCTACACCTTC

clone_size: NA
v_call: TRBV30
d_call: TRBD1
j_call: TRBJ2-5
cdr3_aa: CAWRPPTGAPQETQYF
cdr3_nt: TGTGCCTGGAGGCCCCCAACAGGGGCTCCTCAAGAGACCCAGTACTTC

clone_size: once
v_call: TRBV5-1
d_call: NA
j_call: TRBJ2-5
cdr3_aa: CASSFWADQETQYF
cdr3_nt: TGCGCCAGCAGCTTCTGGGCAGATCAAGAGACCCAGTACTTC

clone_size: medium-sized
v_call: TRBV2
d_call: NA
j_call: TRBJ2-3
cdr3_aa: CASRPHVASTDTQYF
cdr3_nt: TGTGCCAGCAGGCCACATGTAGCGAGCACAGATACGCAGTATTTT

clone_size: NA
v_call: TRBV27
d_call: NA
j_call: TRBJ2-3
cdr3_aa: CASRPEGTDTQYF
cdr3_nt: TGTGCCAGTCGACCAGAGGGAACAGATACGCAGTATTTT

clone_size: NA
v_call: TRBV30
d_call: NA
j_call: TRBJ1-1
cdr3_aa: CAWSRQDKAFF
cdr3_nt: TGTGCCTGGAGTAGACAGGACAAAGCTTTCTTT

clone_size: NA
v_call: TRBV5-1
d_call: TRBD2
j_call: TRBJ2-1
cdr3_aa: CATCLGLAGVRFF
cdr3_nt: TGCGCCACCTGCCTAGGACTAGCGGGAGTTCGGTTCTTC

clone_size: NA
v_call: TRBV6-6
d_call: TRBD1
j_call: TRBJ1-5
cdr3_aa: CASSFRQGASNQPQHF
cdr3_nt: TGTGCCAGCAGCTTTAGACAGGGGGCGAGCAATCAGCCCCAGCATTTT

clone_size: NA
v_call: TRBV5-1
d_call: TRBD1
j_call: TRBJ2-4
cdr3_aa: CASSPGTGGENIQYF
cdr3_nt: TGCGCCAGCAGCCCAGGGACAGGGGGCGAAAACATTCAGTACTTC

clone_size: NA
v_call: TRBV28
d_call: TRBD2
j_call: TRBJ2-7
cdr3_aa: CASSLFGGRSYEQYF
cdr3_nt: TGTGCCAGCAGTTTATTCGGCGGGAGGTCCTACGAGCAGTACTTC

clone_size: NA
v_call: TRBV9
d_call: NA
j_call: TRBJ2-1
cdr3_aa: CASSVAGGANEQFF
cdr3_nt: TGTGCCAGCAGCGTAGCGGGGGGCGCGAATGAGCAGTTCTTC

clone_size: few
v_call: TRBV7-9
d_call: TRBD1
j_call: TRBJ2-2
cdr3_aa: CASSSAGTETGELFF
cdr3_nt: TGTGCCAGCAGCTCCGCCGGGACAGAGACCGGGGAGCTGTTTTTT

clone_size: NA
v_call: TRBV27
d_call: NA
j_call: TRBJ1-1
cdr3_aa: CASSSFVNTEAFF
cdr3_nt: TGTGCCAGCAGTTCCTTTGTGAACACTGAAGCTTTCTTT

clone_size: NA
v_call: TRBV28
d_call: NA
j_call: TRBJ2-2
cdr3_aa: CASSYVNTGELFF
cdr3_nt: TGTGCCAGCAGCTACGTAAACACCGGGGAGCTGTTTTTT

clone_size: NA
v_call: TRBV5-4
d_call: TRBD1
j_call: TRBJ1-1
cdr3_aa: CASSPRTGANTEAFF
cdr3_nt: TGTGCCAGCAGCCCTAGGACAGGAGCGAACACTGAAGCTTTCTTT

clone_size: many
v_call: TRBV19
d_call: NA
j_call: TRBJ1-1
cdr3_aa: CASSIGATRNTEAFF
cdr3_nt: TGTGCCAGTAGTATCGGGGCGACTAGGAACACTGAAGCTTTCTTT

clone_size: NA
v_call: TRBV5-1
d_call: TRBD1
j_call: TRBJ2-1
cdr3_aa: CASSTGDRGKDEQFF
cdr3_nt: TGCGCCAGCAGCACTGGGGACAGGGGGAAGGATGAGCAGTTCTTC

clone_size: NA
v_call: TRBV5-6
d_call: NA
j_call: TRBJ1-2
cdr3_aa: CASSSRDWFVSYGYTF
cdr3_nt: TGTGCCAGCAGCTCCCGGGACTGGTTTGTGAGTTATGGCTACACCTTC

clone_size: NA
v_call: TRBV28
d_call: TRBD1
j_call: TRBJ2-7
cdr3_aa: CASLGQSYEQYF
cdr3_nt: TGTGCCAGCCTGGGACAGTCCTACGAGCAGTACTTC

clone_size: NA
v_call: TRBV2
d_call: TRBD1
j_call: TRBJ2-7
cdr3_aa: CASTGQGQRGQYF
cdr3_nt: TGTGCCAGCACGGGACAGGGCCAGAGGGGGCAGTACTTC

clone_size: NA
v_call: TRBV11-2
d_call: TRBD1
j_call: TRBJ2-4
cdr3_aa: CASSQYPGQGAKNIQYF
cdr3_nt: TGTGCCAGCAGCCAATACCCCGGACAGGGGGCCAAAAACATTCAGTACTTC

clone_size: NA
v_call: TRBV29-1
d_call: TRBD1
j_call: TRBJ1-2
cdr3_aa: CSVPGGQGAAGYTF
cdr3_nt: TGCAGCGTCCCCGGGGGACAGGGGGCCGCTGGCTACACCTTC

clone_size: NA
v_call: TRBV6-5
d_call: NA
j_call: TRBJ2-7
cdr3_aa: CASSYTTAYEQYF
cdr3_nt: TGTGCCAGCAGTTACACGACAGCCTACGAGCAGTACTTC

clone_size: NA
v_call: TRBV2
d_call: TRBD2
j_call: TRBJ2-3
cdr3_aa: CASGLLAAADTQYF
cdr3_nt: TGTGCCAGCGGTCTACTAGCGGCTGCAGATACGCAGTATTTT

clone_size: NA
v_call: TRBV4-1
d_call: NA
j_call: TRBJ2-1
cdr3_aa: CASSQVLGSNEQFF
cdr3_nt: TGCGCCAGCAGCCAAGTTCTAGGATCCAATGAGCAGTTCTTC

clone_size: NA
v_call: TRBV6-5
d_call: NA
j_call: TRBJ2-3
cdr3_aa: CASSYLRADTQYF
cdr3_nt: TGTGCCAGCAGTTACCTGAGGGCAGATACGCAGTATTTT

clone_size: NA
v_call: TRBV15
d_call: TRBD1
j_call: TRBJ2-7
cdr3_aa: CATSPDRGRREQYF
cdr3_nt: TGTGCCACCAGCCCCGACAGGGGACGACGCGAGCAGTACTTC

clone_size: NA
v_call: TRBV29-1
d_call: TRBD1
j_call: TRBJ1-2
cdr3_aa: CSTGQGLTYGYTF
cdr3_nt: TGCAGCACGGGACAGGGACTTACCTATGGCTACACCTTC

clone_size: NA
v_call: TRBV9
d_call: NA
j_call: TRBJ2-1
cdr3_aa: CASSGTRSYNEQFF
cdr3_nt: TGTGCCAGCAGCGGAACTAGATCCTACAATGAGCAGTTCTTC

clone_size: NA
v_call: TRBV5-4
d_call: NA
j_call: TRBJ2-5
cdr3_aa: CASSDPQGGETQYF
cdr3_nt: TGTGCCAGCAGCGATCCCCAGGGTGGGGAGACCCAGTACTTC